This TCR beta chain derives from a study of blood T cell repertoires in COVID-19. Study at large: Researchers got acute and convalescent COVID-19 samples from the United States, Italy and Spain. T cells, B-cell-depleted T cells, or PBMCs provided the cDNA or gDNA that served as material.

In the study's own analysis: Reference gene primer amplification in the assay estimated nucleated cell counts. Sequencing used immunoSEQ multiplex PCR; TCRdb keeps in-frame clones, though not all of them. V and J calls and clone size are those listed in that table; D and trimming were worked out from the DNA. Among under 100,000 clones listed, under 90% were seen once. The CDR3 is made up of 12 amino acids. V lost 3 bases to trimming and J lost 5 bases; unmatched junction nucleotides: 1. Germline V gives CDR1 DFQATT, CDR2 SNEGSKA (reference sequence). This receptor was obtained from a woman between 70 and 85 years old with acute or convalescent COVID-19. The gene calls are TRBV20-1 and TRBJ1-2; 9 positions agree with TRBD1. The sequenced sample consisted of peripheral blood. CDR3 residues: CSASGTGYGYTF. Here the CDR3 DNA reads TGCAGTGCTAGTGGGACAGGGTATGGCTACACCTTC.